This T cell receptor (beta chain) was sequenced for a study of blood T cell repertoires in COVID-19. Only in-frame clones appear in the TCRdb table, and some are missing; sequencing was by immunoSEQ multiplex PCR. The table records around 300,000 clones, around 90% of them present only once. Trimming stripped 4 bases from V and 6 bases from J, with 22 bases between. The CDR3 is made up of 16 amino acids. The germline CDR1 and CDR2 sequences are SGHKS and YYEKEE (reference sequence). The age range of participants was about 18 to 89 years, with residence in about 25 US areas. The receptor was isolated from a woman in her sixties in a cohort exposed to, infected with or recovered from COVID-19 (not recorded which). The specimen sequenced was PBMCs or T cells enriched from blood (not recorded which). The J gene is TRBJ1-1, the V gene TRBV5-5; possibly TRBD1 for D (6 bases). The CDR3 nucleotides are TGTGCCAGCAGCCAAAGGGATACAGGGAAAGTTTCTGAAGCTTTCTTT. Amino acid sequence: CASSQRDTGKVSEAFF.